A single sample is the source of the 22 T cell receptor beta chains below, sequenced in a study of cytomegalovirus exposure and HLA in healthy donors. The PCR ran on 60 Vbeta and 13 Jbeta primers. Produced via immunoSEQ multiplex PCR; TCRdb's table is partial and in-frame only. The repertoire consists of about 25,000 clones, with approximately 79% occurring once and the leading ten covering about 5%. Sequenced input: PBMCs. The receptors originated from a male donor in good health and CMV-seronegative.

This clone was picked up one time. The chain recombines TRBV2 with TRBJ2-7, with 14 bases aligning to TRBD2. The junction had 9 bases not matched to a gene; V was cut back by 9 bases and J by 2 bases. The CDR3 extends over 16 amino acids. In germline, CDR1 is SNHLY, CDR2 FYNNEI. This CDR3 reads CASEYGTSGGAYEQYF. CDR3 nucleotide sequence: TGTGCCAGTGAGTACGGGACTAGCGGGGGAGCCTACGAGCAGTACTTC.

The gene calls are TRBV2 and TRBJ2-7, with D maybe TRBD2 (5 bases). Germline CDR1 reads SNHLY; CDR2 reads FYNNEI. The CDR3 runs to 16 residues. V lost 2 bases, J lost 0 bases, and 14 bases lay in between. The DNA of the CDR3 is TGTGCCAGCAGTGAAACCCCAGGACGGGGCTCCTACGAGCAGTACTTC. Translated, it gives CASSETPGRGSYEQYF. The complete variable domain, with remaining parts taken from reference TRBV2 and TRBJ2-7, reads EPEVTQTPSHQVTQMGQEVILRCVPISNHLYFYWYRQILGQKVEFLVSFYNNEISEKSEIFDDQFSVERPDGSNFTLKIRSTKLEDSAMYFCASSETPGRGSYEQYFGPGTRLTVT.

The sample holds a few counts of this clone. This chain connects TRBV13 to TRBJ1-4; 9 bases agree with TRBD1. Germline CDR1 reads PRHDT; CDR2 reads FYEKMQ (reference sequence). CDR3 length: 17 residues. Trimming cost V 3 bases and J 4 bases; bases outside gene matches: 9. CDR3 amino acids: CASSLGQGYNVNEKLFF. The CDR3 region has the DNA TGTGCCAGCAGCTTGGGACAGGGTTATAACGTTAATGAAAAACTGTTTTTT.

The rearrangement uses TRBV4-3 and TRBJ2-1, with 7 bases aligning to TRBD2. The CDR3 length is 15 residues. V shed 5 bases, J shed 5 bases, and the junction held 9 bases outside the gene matches. The germline V gene encodes CDR1 LGHNA and CDR2 YSLEER. The CDR3 sequence: CASSRLSGTNNEQFF. The CDR3 DNA is TGCGCCAGCAGCAGACTATCCGGGACTAACAATGAGCAGTTCTTC.

The rearrangement uses TRBV7-4 and TRBJ1-6; D may be TRBD1 (5 bases). Trimming took 5 bases from V and 10 from J, leaving 21 bases between them. Germline V gene lookup returns CDR1 SGHVT and CDR2 SQSDAQ. This CDR3 has 16 residues. CDR3 sequence (DNA): TGTGCCAGCAGCCGCCACATTGGGGGGGTTGGGTCACCCCTCCACTTT. Its protein is CASSRHIGGVGSPLHF.

The rearrangement joins TRBV28 to TRBJ2-7, with 10 bases that match TRBD1. The V gene end was trimmed by 6 bases and the J gene end by 7 bases; junction bases not matched to a gene: 12. This CDR3 is built from 15 residues. Germline V gene lookup returns CDR1 MDHEN and CDR2 SYDVKM. The CDR3 region is CASRNKPGQGFEQYF. CDR3 DNA sequence: TGTGCCAGCAGAAATAAACCGGGACAGGGGTTTGAGCAGTACTTC. The full variable domain, with the rest looked up from reference TRBV28 and TRBJ2-7, is DVKVTQSSRYLVKRTGEKVFLECVQDMDHENMFWYRQDPGLGLRLIYFSYDVKMKEKGDIPEGYSVSREKKERFSLILESASTNQTSMYLCASRNKPGQGFEQYFGPGTRLTVT.

V and J are TRBV6-6 and TRBJ1-1; 8 nucleotides agree with TRBD1. This CDR3 is built from 14 residues. The J segment lost 6 bases and the V segment lost 5 bases, leaving 8 bases of the junction unmatched. In germline, CDR1 is MNHNY, CDR2 SVGAGI (reference sequence). The CDR3 bases are TGTGCCAGCAGTCTACAGGGGGGGTGGTCTGAAGCTTTCTTT. Its protein is CASSLQGGWSEAFF.

The chain combines TRBV28 with TRBJ2-1; 7 nucleotides match TRBD1. This CDR3 contains 14 residues. CDR1 and CDR2 from the germline V gene are MDHEN and SYDVKM. After removal of 4 bases from V and 4 bases from J, the junction contained 4 bases not matched to a gene. CDR3 DNA: TGTGCCAGCAGTTCCCAGGGGGAGTACAATGAGCAGTTCTTC. The encoded protein is CASSSQGEYNEQFF.

The CDR3 nucleotides are TGTGCCAGCAGTCGAGACGGGGACTCACGACCCCAGCATTTT. Amino acid sequence: CASSRDGDSRPQHF. The genes are TRBV2 and TRBJ1-5; D perhaps matches TRBD1 (5 bases). Trimming took 5 bases from V and 10 from J, leaving 18 bases between them. From germline, CDR1 is SNHLY and CDR2 FYNNEI. The CDR3 spans 14 residues.

CDR3: CASSLDYEQYF. The DNA for the CDR3 is TGTGCCAGCAGCTTAGATTACGAGCAGTACTTC. This rearrangement joins TRBV7-8 to TRBJ2-5; D is ambiguous. TRBJ2-7 matches the DNA end more closely, so the J call is doubtful. Germline V lookup: CDR1 SGHVS, CDR2 FQNEAQ. This CDR3 is built from 11 residues.

The gene calls are TRBV5-1 and TRBJ2-7; tentative D call: TRBD1 (5 bases). The germline V gene encodes CDR1 SGHRS and CDR2 YFSETQ. V lost 1 base and J lost 2, with 10 bases in between. This CDR3 comprises 14 residues. This CDR3 is CASSLNGAPYEQYF. The CDR3, as DNA: TGCGCCAGCAGCTTGAATGGGGCTCCCTACGAGCAGTACTTC.

The chain employs TRBV28 and TRBJ2-2, with a possible D match to TRBD1 (6 bases). V was trimmed by 10 bases and J by 4 bases, leaving 13 bases between them. Germline V gene data show CDR1 as MDHEN and CDR2 as SYDVKM. The CDR3 consists of 13 residues. The CDR3 sequence: CATYGQFTGELFF. The CDR3 nucleotides read TGTGCCACTTACGGACAGTTCACCGGGGAGCTGTTTTTT.

The genes are TRBV6-5 and TRBJ2-5; D is perhaps TRBD2 (6 bases). CDR3 length: 15 residues. The V gene lost 0 bases and the J gene lost 0 bases, with 8 bases spanning the gap. Germline V lookup: CDR1 MNHEY, CDR2 SVGAGI. CDR3 sequence reads: CASSYSSGDQETQYF. The CDR3 nucleotides are TGTGCCAGCAGTTACTCTTCGGGGGACCAAGAGACCCAGTACTTC.

The chain joins TRBV15 to TRBJ2-3, with TRBD1 matching 10 bases. The CDR3 has 16 amino acids. With V trimmed by 1 base and J by 3 bases, 4 bases remained unmatched. Germline CDR1 LNHNV, CDR2 YYDKDF (reference sequence). CDR3 in DNA: TGTGCCACCAGCAGAGGCCGGGGACAGGGGACAGATACGCAGTATTTT. Translation: CATSRGRGQGTDTQYF.

The V gene is TRBV7-2, the J gene TRBJ2-5; 12 bases align to TRBD2. The end of the DNA fits TRBJ2-7 better, so the J call may be wrong. This CDR3 is 16 amino acids long. Germline V gene sequence: CDR1 SGHTA, CDR2 FQGNSA. CDR3 sequence reads: CASSLGASGGAYEQYF. DNA for the CDR3: TGTGCCAGCAGCTTAGGGGCTAGCGGGGGGGCCTACGAGCAGTACTTC.

The V gene is TRBV27, the J gene TRBJ1-2, with 8 bases that match TRBD1. Germline lookup yields CDR1 MNHEY and CDR2 SMNVEV (reference sequence). The CDR3 sequence is 14 residues long. Trimming removed 3 bases from V and 4 bases from J; junction bases left unmatched: 4. CDR3 bases: TGTGCCAGCAGTTTGCGTCAGGGGGCCTATGGCTACACCTTC. Its translation: CASSLRQGAYGYTF.

The CDR3 sequence: CAWRVTGTGGRGYTF. The DNA for the CDR3 is TGTGCCTGGAGGGTGACCGGGACAGGGGGACGCGGCTACACCTTC. V usage is TRBV30 and J usage is TRBJ1-2; 11 positions agree with TRBD1. This CDR3 has 15 residues. The junction had 11 bases not matched to a gene; V was cut back by 3 bases and J by 8 bases. Germline values: CDR1 GTSNPN, CDR2 SVGIG (reference sequence).

This rearrangement joins TRBV13 to TRBJ2-5; TRBD1 agrees at 7 bases. CDR1 is PRHDT and CDR2 is FYEKMQ in the germline V gene (reference sequence). With V trimmed by 2 bases and J by 1 base, 4 bases remained unmatched. CDR3 size: 15 residues. The CDR3 DNA reads as TGTGCCAGCAGCTTAAAAGGGGGCCCCCAAGAGACCCAGTACTTC. The encoded protein is CASSLKGGPQETQYF.

V gene TRBV28 combines with J gene TRBJ2-3, with 8 bases aligning to TRBD2. Trimming took 4 bases from V and 2 from J; bases not matched to a gene: 8. This CDR3 has 16 amino acids. Germline CDR1 is MDHEN and CDR2 is SYDVKM. Here the CDR3 DNA reads TGTGCCAGCAGTTCCCAGCGGGAGCAGCTCACAGATACGCAGTATTTT. Translated: CASSSQREQLTDTQYF.

DNA of the CDR3: TGTGCCAGCACCAGACAGGGGTCCAATGGCTACACCTTC. Amino acid sequence: CASTRQGSNGYTF. The rearrangement links TRBV6-1 to TRBJ1-2; 8 positions match TRBD1. Germline V CDR1 and CDR2: MNHNS, SASEGT. Unmatched junction bases numbered 7, after V lost 7 bases and J lost 6 bases. This CDR3 has 13 amino acids.

V gene TRBV5-1 combines with J gene TRBJ2-3; 8 bases align to TRBD2. Germline loops: CDR1 SGHRS, CDR2 YFSETQ. The CDR3 runs 16 residues. V dropped 4 bases and J dropped 0; count of bases not matched to a gene: 7. The CDR3 here is CASSAGTRGSTDTQYF. The CDR3 DNA reads as TGCGCCAGCAGCGCCGGGACTAGAGGCAGCACAGATACGCAGTATTTT.

This sequence joins TRBV28 and TRBJ2-5; 7 bases line up with TRBD2. The CDR3 length is 14 residues. The germline V gene has CDR1 MDHEN and CDR2 SYDVKM. The V and J ends lost 7 bases and 5 bases, in that order; junction bases with no gene match: 10. The CDR3 DNA reads TGTGCCAGCATTCAGGGAGGGGCCGGGGAGACCCAGTACTTC. It codes for CASIQGGAGETQYF.